This TCR beta chain was captured by sequencing in a study of Ad26.COV2.S vaccination and SARS-CoV-2 variants. The treatment here: roughly 19 received Ad26.COV2.S at low or high dose, single or two shots; about 5 received placebo; per-sample allocation not given. Sampling was performed 63 days after the first vaccine or placebo injection. Using immunoSEQ multiplex PCR, the repertoire was profiled, and TCRdb retains in-frame clones only, with some absent. This table has more than 300,000 clones, 86% appearing once. This TCR derives from a person aged 18-60 years who received the Ad26.COV2.S COVID-19 vaccine or a placebo. Sequencing was performed on peripheral blood, taken in a trial of Ad26.COV2.S vaccine versus placebo.

The CDR3 protein is CASSLKGIQETQYF. The CDR3 region has the DNA TGCGCCAGCAGCTTAAAGGGAATCCAAGAGACCCAGTACTTC. J is TRBJ2-5 and V is TRBV5-1; D gene uncertain. Germline V lookup: CDR1 SGHRS, CDR2 YFSETQ. The CDR3 spans 14 residues. With 2 bases removed from V and 1 base from J, the gap between germline ends came to 9 bases.